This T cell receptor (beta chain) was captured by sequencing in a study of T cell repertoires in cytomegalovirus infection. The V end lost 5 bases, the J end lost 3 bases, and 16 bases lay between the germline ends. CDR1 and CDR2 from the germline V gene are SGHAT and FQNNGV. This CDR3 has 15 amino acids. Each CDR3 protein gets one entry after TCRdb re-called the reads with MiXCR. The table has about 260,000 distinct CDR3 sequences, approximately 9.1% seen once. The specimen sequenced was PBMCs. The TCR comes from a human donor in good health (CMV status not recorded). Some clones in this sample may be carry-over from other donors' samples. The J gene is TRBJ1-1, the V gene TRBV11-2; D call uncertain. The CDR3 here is CASSGGSGWDTEAFF. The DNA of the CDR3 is TGTGCCAGCAGCGGAGGGAGCGGGTGGGACACTGAAGCTTTCTTT.